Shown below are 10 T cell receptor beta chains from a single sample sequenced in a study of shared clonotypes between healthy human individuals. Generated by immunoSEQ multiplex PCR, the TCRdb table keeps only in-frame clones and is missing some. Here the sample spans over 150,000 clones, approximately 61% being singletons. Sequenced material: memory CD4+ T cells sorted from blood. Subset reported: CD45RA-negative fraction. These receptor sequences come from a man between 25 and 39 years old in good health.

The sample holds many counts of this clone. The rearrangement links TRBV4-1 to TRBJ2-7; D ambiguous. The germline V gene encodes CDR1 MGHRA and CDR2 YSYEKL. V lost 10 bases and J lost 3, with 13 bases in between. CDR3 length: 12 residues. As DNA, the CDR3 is TGCGCCACCGGGCGGTGGGGCTACGAGCAGTACTTC. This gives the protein CATGRWGYEQYF.

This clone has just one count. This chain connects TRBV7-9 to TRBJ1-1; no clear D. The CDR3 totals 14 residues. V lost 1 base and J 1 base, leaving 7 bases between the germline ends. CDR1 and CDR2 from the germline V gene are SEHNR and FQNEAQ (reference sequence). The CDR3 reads CASSLVGENTEAFF. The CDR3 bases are TGTGCCAGCAGCTTAGTTGGGGAGAACACTGAAGCTTTCTTT.

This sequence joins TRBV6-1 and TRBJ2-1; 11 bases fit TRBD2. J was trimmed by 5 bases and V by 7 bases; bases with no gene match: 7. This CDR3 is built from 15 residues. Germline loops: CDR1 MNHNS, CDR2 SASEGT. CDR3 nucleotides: TGTGCCAGCAACGGACTAGCGGGTACGAACAATGAGCAGTTCTTC. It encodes CASNGLAGTNNEQFF.

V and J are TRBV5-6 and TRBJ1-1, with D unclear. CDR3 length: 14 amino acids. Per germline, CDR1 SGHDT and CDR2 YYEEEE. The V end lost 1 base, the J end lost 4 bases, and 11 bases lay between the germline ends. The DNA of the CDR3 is TGTGCCAGCAGCTTGTCGGTGTGGATCACTGAAGCTTTCTTT. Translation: CASSLSVWITEAFF.

The CDR3 DNA is TGTGCCAGCAGCGTAAAGGAGGGGACCAACACCGGGGAGCTGTTTTTT. Protein: CASSVKEGTNTGELFF. The genes are TRBV9 and TRBJ2-2, with a weak D call TRBD2 (6 bases). The CDR3 runs 16 residues. Germline loops: CDR1 SGDLS, CDR2 YYNGEE. V lost 1 base and J 2 bases, leaving 12 bases between the germline ends.

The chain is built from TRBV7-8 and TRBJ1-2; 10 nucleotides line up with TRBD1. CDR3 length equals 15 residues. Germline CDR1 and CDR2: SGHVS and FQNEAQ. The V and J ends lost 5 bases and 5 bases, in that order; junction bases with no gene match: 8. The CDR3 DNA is TGTGCCAGCAGCCCAGGCGGACAGGGGGTGTATGGCTACACCTTC. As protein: CASSPGGQGVYGYTF. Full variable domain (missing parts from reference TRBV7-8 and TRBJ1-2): GAGVSQSPRYKVAKRGQDVALRCDPISGHVSLFWYQQALGQGPEFLTYFQNEAQLDKSGLPSDRFFAERPEGSVSTLKIQRTQQEDSAVYLCASSPGGQGVYGYTFGSGTRLTVV.

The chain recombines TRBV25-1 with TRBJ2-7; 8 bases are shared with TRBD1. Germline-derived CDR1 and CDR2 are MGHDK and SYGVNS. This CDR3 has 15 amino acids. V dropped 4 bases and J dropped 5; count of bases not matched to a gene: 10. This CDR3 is CASSARQGRYDEQYF. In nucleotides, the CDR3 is TGTGCCAGCAGTGCGCGACAGGGGCGGTACGACGAGCAGTACTTC.

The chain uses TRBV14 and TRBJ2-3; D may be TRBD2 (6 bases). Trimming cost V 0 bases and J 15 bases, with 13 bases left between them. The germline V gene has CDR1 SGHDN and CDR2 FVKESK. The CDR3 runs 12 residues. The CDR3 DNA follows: TGTGCCAGCAGCCAAGATGACGGGAGTTTTTATTTT. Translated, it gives CASSQDDGSFYF.

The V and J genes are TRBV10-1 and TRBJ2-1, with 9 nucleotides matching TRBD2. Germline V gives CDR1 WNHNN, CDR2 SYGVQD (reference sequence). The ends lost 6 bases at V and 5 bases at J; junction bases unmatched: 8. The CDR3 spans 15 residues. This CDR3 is CASSSVTSGHNEQFF. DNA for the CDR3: TGCGCCAGCAGCTCCGTGACTAGCGGCCACAATGAGCAGTTCTTC.

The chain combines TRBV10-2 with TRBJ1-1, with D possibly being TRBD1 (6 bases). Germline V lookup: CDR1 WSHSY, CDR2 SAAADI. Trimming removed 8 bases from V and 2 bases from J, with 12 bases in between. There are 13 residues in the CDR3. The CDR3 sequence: CASLGQPNTEAFF. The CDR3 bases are TGCGCCAGCCTCGGACAGCCTAACACTGAAGCTTTCTTT.